The next 32 T cell receptor beta chains were all read from a single sample in a study of blood T cell repertoires in COVID-19. Assay used: immunoSEQ multiplex PCR; TCRdb lists only in-frame clones, some missing. The sample has 270,000 or so clones, roughly 84% seen once; the top ten hold around 3.2%. The sample comprised peripheral blood. These receptors were obtained from a woman aged 18-29 years with acute or convalescent COVID-19.

The CDR3 protein is CASRPRGATEAFF. CDR3 sequence (DNA): TGTGCCAGCAGGCCCCGGGGGGCCACTGAAGCTTTCTTT. This rearrangement joins TRBV6-5 to TRBJ1-1; D might be TRBD1 (6 bases). CDR3 size: 13 residues. V dropped 6 bases and J dropped 4 bases, with 12 bases sitting between them. Germline V gene lookup returns CDR1 MNHEY and CDR2 SVGAGI.

V and J are TRBV11-2 and TRBJ2-7; D possibly corresponds to TRBD1 (5 bases). The CDR3 has 14 residues. Germline values: CDR1 SGHAT, CDR2 FQNNGV. With 6 bases removed from V and 2 bases from J, the gap between germline ends came to 14 bases. The CDR3, as DNA: TGTGCCAGCAGTGATAACAGGAGACCCTACGAGCAGTACTTC. Translating gives CASSDNRRPYEQYF.

The chain carries TRBV29-1 and TRBJ2-7, with D possibly being TRBD2 (6 bases). The germline V gene encodes CDR1 SQVTM and CDR2 ANQGSEA. Between the trimmed V and J ends, which lost 4 bases and 4 bases, there was a span of 11 bases. The CDR3 loop spans 12 amino acids. The CDR3 is CSVGASEYEQYF. For the CDR3, the DNA is TGCAGCGTTGGAGCTAGCGAGTACGAGCAGTACTTC.

Regarding this clone: Germline is not matched at one junction end, which may reflect a read error. The gene calls are TRBV6-1 and TRBJ2-7, with D uncertain. The germline V gene has CDR1 MNHNS and CDR2 SASEGT. The CDR3 covers 13 residues. The CDR3: CASTEPVIYEQYF. The CDR3 coding sequence is TGTGCCAGCACTGAACCAGTGATCTACGAGCAGTACTTC.

CDR3 coding DNA: TGCAGCGACAGGTCCGGGGGATTGACTGAAGCTTTCTTT. This encodes CSDRSGGLTEAFF. The chain is built from TRBV29-1 and TRBJ1-1, with D possibly being TRBD1 (5 bases). Per germline, CDR1 SQVTM and CDR2 ANQGSEA. The CDR3 contains 13 residues. Deletions cut 7 bases from V and 5 bases from J, with 17 bases between.

The CDR3 is CASSSSAGGGIEKLFF. CDR3 DNA sequence: TGTGCCAGCAGCTCATCCGCCGGAGGGGGCATTGAAAAACTGTTTTTT. The chain has TRBV7-9 and TRBJ1-4; the match to TRBD1 covers 7 bases. V trimming: 4 bases; J trimming: 7 bases; junction bases outside the gene matches: 12. The CDR3 sequence is 16 residues long. Germline V gene sequence: CDR1 SEHNR, CDR2 FQNEAQ (reference sequence).

The chain joins TRBV7-2 to TRBJ2-1, with D possibly matching TRBD1 (6 bases). Germline CDR1 SGHTA, CDR2 FQGNSA. This CDR3 contains 15 residues. V gave up 1 base and J gave up 6 bases, with 13 bases separating them. CDR3 bases: TGTGCCAGCAGCTTAGTCTGGGGGCCGGTCAATGAGCAGTTCTTC. Residues: CASSLVWGPVNEQFF.

This rearrangement joins TRBV10-2 to TRBJ2-5, with 7 nucleotides matching TRBD1. Germline CDR1 WSHSY, CDR2 SAAADI. This CDR3 has 14 residues. J gave up 5 bases and V 8 bases, and 11 bases lay outside the gene matches. The CDR3 nucleotides read TGCGCCAGCTCTGGTACAGGGGTTGGGGAGACCCAGTACTTC. Its translation: CASSGTGVGETQYF.

This chain joins TRBV11-3 and TRBJ2-1, with 8 bases that match TRBD2. Trimming at V came to 1 base and at J to 4 bases, leaving 3 bases not matched to a gene. The CDR3 has 15 amino acids. Germline CDR1 reads SGHNT; CDR2 reads YENEEA. CDR3 in amino acids: CASSLGLARYNEQFF. The CDR3 DNA sequence: TGTGCCAGCAGCTTAGGACTAGCGAGGTACAATGAGCAGTTCTTC.

The chain combines TRBV6-2 or TRBV6-3 with TRBJ1-2, with D possibly matching TRBD1 (6 bases). Germline loops: CDR1 MNHEY, CDR2 SVGEGT. Trimming removed 0 bases at V and 4 bases at J, with 12 bases between. The CDR3 runs 15 residues. In DNA, the CDR3 is TGTGCCAGCAGTTACTCCACGGGACACCTCTATGGCTACACCTTC. It translates to CASSYSTGHLYGYTF.

The rearrangement uses TRBV5-1 and TRBJ1-1, with a possible D match to TRBD1 (5 bases). Trimming took 6 bases from V and 6 from J, leaving 21 bases between them. CDR1 and CDR2 from the germline V gene are SGHRS and YFSETQ. The CDR3 loop spans 15 amino acids. The DNA for the CDR3 is TGCGCCAGCAAGGAGGCCGATCGGGGGACTGCTGAAGCTTTCTTT. As protein: CASKEADRGTAEAFF.

The chain is built from TRBV27 and TRBJ1-2; D not resolved. The CDR3 has 17 amino acids. Germline V gene sequence: CDR1 MNHEY, CDR2 SMNVEV (reference sequence). Trimming took off 3 bases at V and 5 bases at J, with 22 bases between the two ends. The CDR3 reads CASSLAGIVGSPYGYTF. The CDR3 nucleotides are TGTGCCAGCAGTTTGGCGGGAATCGTTGGTTCCCCTTATGGCTACACCTTC.

The V gene is TRBV7-2, the J gene TRBJ2-3; D might be TRBD2 (5 bases). Trimming left V 2 bases short and J 5 bases short, with 23 bases between. Per the germline V gene, CDR1 is SGHTA and CDR2 is FQGNSA. The CDR3 is 18 amino acids. Written as DNA, the CDR3 is TGTGCCAGCAGCTTACGGGTGGCGGGCTCGGTTATCGGAGATACGCAGTATTTT. Protein sequence: CASSLRVAGSVIGDTQYF.

The genes are TRBV18 and TRBJ2-3; D is ambiguous. Germline V lookup: CDR1 KGHSH, CDR2 LQKENI. This CDR3 comprises 14 residues. The V and J ends lost 0 bases and 4 bases respectively, with 8 bases between them. For the CDR3, the DNA is TGTGCCAGCTCACCACCTGCGAGGTCAGATACGCAGTATTTT. It codes for CASSPPARSDTQYF.

The chain recombines TRBV4-1 with TRBJ1-5; D not resolved. Germline loops: CDR1 MGHRA, CDR2 YSYEKL. The length of the CDR3 is 14 residues. Trimming pared 1 base from V and 4 bases from J, leaving 8 bases between. The CDR3 DNA reads TGCGCCAGCAGCCAAGGTGCGGGGAATCAGCCCCAGCATTTT. Encoded protein: CASSQGAGNQPQHF.

The rearrangement uses TRBV11-2 and TRBJ1-4; D is perhaps TRBD1 (6 bases). The V end was cut by 2 bases, the J end by 0 bases, with 16 bases between. The CDR3 runs to 18 residues. Per the germline V gene, CDR1 is SGHAT and CDR2 is FQNNGV. Written as DNA, the CDR3 is TGTGCCAGCAGCTTACAGGGGCAAGGCCCTGCAACTAATGAAAAACTGTTTTTT. This codes for CASSLQGQGPATNEKLFF.

Concerning this clone itself: An end of the junction does not agree with germline; a read error may underlie this. The J gene is TRBJ1-3, the V gene TRBV9, with 7 positions matching TRBD1. Germline CDR1 is SGDLS and CDR2 is YYNGEE. CDR3 length: 12 amino acids. The CDR3, as DNA: TGTGCCAGCAGCTCAACAGGGGCCCCAACTACTTTT. Translated, it gives CASSSTGAPTTF.

This sequence joins TRBV28 and TRBJ2-1; tentatively, D is TRBD1 (5 bases). The CDR3 extends over 17 amino acids. Germline V gene sequence: CDR1 MDHEN, CDR2 SYDVKM. V was cut by 3 bases and J by 5 bases, with 20 bases left in between. This chain's CDR3 is CASSLGPRNPYHNEQFF. In DNA, the CDR3 is TGTGCCAGCAGTTTGGGGCCGCGGAACCCATATCACAATGAGCAGTTCTTC.

J is TRBJ2-1 and V is TRBV6-4, with 11 bases fitting TRBD1. Germline trimming cut 4 bases from V and 6 bases from J; bases unmatched to any gene: 5. Looked up from germline, CDR1 is MRHNA and CDR2 is SNTAGT. The CDR3 extends over 15 amino acids. CDR3 in DNA: TGTGCCAGCAGTGTACGGGGGACAGGGGGCAATGAGCAGTTCTTC. Translation gives CASSVRGTGGNEQFF.

The chain joins TRBV5-1 to TRBJ1-1, with 7 bases matching TRBD1. From germline, CDR1 is SGHRS and CDR2 YFSETQ. Trimming at V came to 3 bases and at J to 0 bases, leaving 5 bases not matched to a gene. There are 15 residues in the CDR3. CDR3 in DNA: TGCGCCAGCAGCTCCCAAGGGGGCCTGAACACTGAAGCTTTCTTT. The encoded protein is CASSSQGGLNTEAFF.

This clone was observed a few times. V is TRBV28 and J is TRBJ2-7; TRBD2 might be the D (6 bases). The CDR3 covers 15 residues. Germline-derived CDR1 and CDR2 are MDHEN and SYDVKM. V gave up 6 bases and J gave up 5 bases, with 20 bases separating them. The DNA of the CDR3 is TGTGCCAGCAGCACCGGGACTTACTTATACCACGAGCAGTACTTC. Its protein product is CASSTGTYLYHEQYF.

The rearrangement uses TRBV25-1 and TRBJ1-2; perhaps TRBD1 as D (6 bases). The CDR3 consists of 17 residues. V was trimmed by 4 bases and J by 3 bases, leaving 21 bases between them. In germline, CDR1 is MGHDK, CDR2 SYGVNS. For the CDR3, the DNA is TGTGCCAGCAGTGGATATTTCGGGACACCGGGCGACTATGGCTACACCTTC. As protein: CASSGYFGTPGDYGYTF.

The gene calls are TRBV4-3 and TRBJ2-7; 8 bases line up with TRBD2. The germline gives CDR1 LGHNA, CDR2 YSLEER. The CDR3 is made up of 16 amino acids. Trimming removed 3 bases from V and 0 bases from J; junction bases left unmatched: 7. The DNA of the CDR3 is TGCGCCAGCAGCCAGTCAACCAGCGGGGGCTCCTACGAGCAGTACTTC. Its protein product is CASSQSTSGGSYEQYF.

The chain carries TRBV28 and TRBJ2-1; 9 positions agree with TRBD2. The CDR3 length is 15 residues. With 3 bases clipped from V and 7 bases from J, the junction kept 7 bases outside the gene matches. Germline loops: CDR1 MDHEN, CDR2 SYDVKM. This CDR3 reads CASSFLSSGKNEQFF. The CDR3 coding sequence is TGTGCCAGCAGTTTCCTGTCTAGCGGGAAAAATGAGCAGTTCTTC.

This rearrangement joins TRBV5-6 to TRBJ2-1, with 11 bases aligning to TRBD2. CDR3 length: 18 residues. The junction had 6 bases not matched to a gene; V was cut back by 1 base and J by 0 bases. CDR1 and CDR2 (germline): SGHDT, YYEEEE. CDR3 protein: CASSLSSGRTYSYNEQFF. The CDR3, as DNA: TGTGCCAGCAGCTTGTCTAGCGGGAGGACTTACTCCTACAATGAGCAGTTCTTC.

The CDR3 protein is CASSNYGQGGNSPLHF. The CDR3 nucleotides are TGTGCCAGCAGTAACTACGGACAGGGTGGGAATTCACCCCTCCACTTT. The chain is built from TRBV6-5 and TRBJ1-6, with 8 bases identical to TRBD1. CDR3 length equals 16 residues. V was pared by 5 bases and J by 7 bases, with 10 bases of the junction left unmatched. CDR1 is MNHEY, CDR2 SVGAGI, per germline.

This clone was detected only a few times. The chain carries TRBV27 and TRBJ2-7, with a weak D call TRBD2 (5 bases). The CDR3 runs 13 residues. Germline V gene sequence: CDR1 MNHEY, CDR2 SMNVEV (reference sequence). The ends were cut back, 5 bases at V and 6 bases at J, with 14 bases in the middle. In nucleotides, the CDR3 is TGTGCCAGCAGTCCCGGGGTAGGGCCCGAGCAGTACTTC. It codes for CASSPGVGPEQYF.

This clone was detected a few times. The chain carries TRBV4-3 and TRBJ2-3; D might be TRBD1 (5 bases). The CDR3 runs 16 residues. V lost 0 bases and J lost 4, with 14 bases in between. The germline CDR1 and CDR2 sequences are LGHNA and YSLEER. The CDR3 bases are TGCGCCAGCAGCCAAGATAAATGGGGCGGAGCAGATACGCAGTATTTT. Amino acid sequence: CASSQDKWGGADTQYF.

The chain carries TRBV5-4 and TRBJ2-2; TRBD2 might be the D (5 bases). With 1 base removed from V and 1 base from J, the gap between germline ends came to 14 bases. The CDR3 totals 17 residues. Germline lookup yields CDR1 SGHNT and CDR2 YYREEE (reference sequence). The DNA for the CDR3 is TGTGCCAGCAGCTTGAGGGCGGGCAGCTGGAACACCGGGGAGCTGTTTTTT. Its protein product is CASSLRAGSWNTGELFF.

The chain recombines TRBV7-2 with TRBJ1-4; 8 bases map to TRBD1. V dropped 0 bases and J dropped 5; count of bases not matched to a gene: 2. The germline gives CDR1 SGHTA, CDR2 FQGNSA. This CDR3 comprises 15 residues. The CDR3 DNA is TGTGCCAGCAGCTTAGCGGGACAGGCAAATGAAAAACTGTTTTTT. This encodes CASSLAGQANEKLFF.

The chain couples TRBV7-6 to TRBJ2-1; 15 bases are a match to TRBD2. The V segment lost 0 bases and the J segment 4 bases; nucleotides outside the gene matches: 4. The germline V gene has CDR1 SGHVS and CDR2 FNYEAQ. This CDR3 region has 18 residues. This chain's CDR3 is CASSLAQGLAGGYNEQFF. As DNA, the CDR3 is TGTGCCAGCAGCTTAGCGCAGGGACTAGCGGGAGGATACAATGAGCAGTTCTTC.

V and J are TRBV4-3 and TRBJ1-3; possibly TRBD1 for D (6 bases). Germline assignment: CDR1 LGHNA and CDR2 YSLEER. Trimming took off 10 bases at V and 0 bases at J, with 16 bases between the two ends. The CDR3 extends over 15 amino acids. CDR3 DNA sequence: TGCGCCACCCGACAGGACAGTAACTCTGGAAACACCATATATTTT. This codes for CATRQDSNSGNTIYF.